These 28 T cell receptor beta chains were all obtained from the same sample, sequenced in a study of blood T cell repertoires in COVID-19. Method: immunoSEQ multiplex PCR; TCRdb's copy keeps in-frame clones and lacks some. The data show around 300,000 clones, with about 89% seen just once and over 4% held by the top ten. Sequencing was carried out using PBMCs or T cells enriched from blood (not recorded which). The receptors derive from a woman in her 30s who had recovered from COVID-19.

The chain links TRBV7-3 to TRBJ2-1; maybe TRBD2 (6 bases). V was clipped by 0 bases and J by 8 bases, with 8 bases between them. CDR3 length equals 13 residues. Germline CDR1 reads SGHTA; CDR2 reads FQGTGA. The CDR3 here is CASSLTREDEQFF. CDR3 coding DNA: TGTGCCAGCAGCTTAACCAGGGAGGATGAGCAGTTCTTC.

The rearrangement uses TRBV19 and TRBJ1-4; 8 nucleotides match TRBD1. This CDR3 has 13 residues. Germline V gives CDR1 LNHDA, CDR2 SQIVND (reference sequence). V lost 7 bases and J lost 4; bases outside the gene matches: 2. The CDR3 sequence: CASKDRVNEKLFF. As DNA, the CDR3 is TGTGCCAGTAAGGACAGGGTTAATGAAAAACTGTTTTTT.

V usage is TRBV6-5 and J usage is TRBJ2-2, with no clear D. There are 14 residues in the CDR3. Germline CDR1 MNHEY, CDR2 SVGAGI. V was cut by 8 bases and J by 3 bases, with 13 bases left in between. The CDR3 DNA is TGTGCCAGCGTGAGGCAGACCGACACCGGGGAGCTGTTTTTT. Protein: CASVRQTDTGELFF.

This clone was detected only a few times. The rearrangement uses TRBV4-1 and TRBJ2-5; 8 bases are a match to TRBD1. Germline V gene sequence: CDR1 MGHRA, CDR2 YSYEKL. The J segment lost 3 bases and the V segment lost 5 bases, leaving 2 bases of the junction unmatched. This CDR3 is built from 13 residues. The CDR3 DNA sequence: TGCGCCAGCAGCTTACAGGGGGAAGAGACCCAGTACTTC. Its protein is CASSLQGEETQYF.

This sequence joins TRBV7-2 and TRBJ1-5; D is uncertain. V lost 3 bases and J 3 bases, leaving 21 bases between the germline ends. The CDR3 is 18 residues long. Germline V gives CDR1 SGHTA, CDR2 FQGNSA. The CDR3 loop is CASSFANLDFRLNQPQHF. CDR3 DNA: TGTGCCAGCAGCTTTGCCAATCTGGACTTTAGACTCAATCAGCCCCAGCATTTT.

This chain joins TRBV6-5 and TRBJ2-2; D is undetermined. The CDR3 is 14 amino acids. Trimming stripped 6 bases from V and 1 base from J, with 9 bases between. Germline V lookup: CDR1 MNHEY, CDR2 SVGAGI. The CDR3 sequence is CASRDNRNTGELFF. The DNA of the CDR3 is TGTGCCAGCAGAGACAACAGGAACACCGGGGAGCTGTTTTTT.

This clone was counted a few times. Here the CDR3 reads CASSYGAGDTEAFF. The CDR3 DNA reads TGTGCCAGCAGTTACGGGGCAGGGGACACTGAAGCTTTCTTT. J is TRBJ1-1 and V is TRBV6-5, with a tentative D call TRBD1 (6 bases). Germline V CDR1 and CDR2: MNHEY, SVGAGI. The germline V and J ends were trimmed by 2 bases and 3 bases, with 10 bases remaining between them. The CDR3 has 14 residues.

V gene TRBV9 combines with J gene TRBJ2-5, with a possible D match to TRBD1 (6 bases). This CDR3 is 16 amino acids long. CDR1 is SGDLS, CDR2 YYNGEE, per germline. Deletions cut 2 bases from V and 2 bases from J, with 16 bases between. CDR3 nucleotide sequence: TGTGCCAGCAGCGTGGGCAGGGGAGCTCGGCAAGAGACCCAGTACTTC. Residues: CASSVGRGARQETQYF.

CDR3 loop: CASSLETGLGGNTIYF. The DNA for the CDR3 is TGTGCCAGCAGCTTAGAGACAGGGCTTGGTGGAAACACCATATATTTT. The rearrangement joins TRBV7-2 to TRBJ1-3, with TRBD1 identical over 7 bases. The CDR3 runs 16 residues. V shed 1 base, J shed 3 bases, and the junction held 6 bases outside the gene matches. Germline V lookup: CDR1 SGHTA, CDR2 FQGNSA.

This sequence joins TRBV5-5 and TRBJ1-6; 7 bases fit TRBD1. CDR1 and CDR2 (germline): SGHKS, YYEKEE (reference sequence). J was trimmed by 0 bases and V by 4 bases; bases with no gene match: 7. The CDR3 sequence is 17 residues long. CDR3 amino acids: CASSLGTVDSYNSPLHF. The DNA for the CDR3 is TGTGCCAGCAGCCTAGGGACAGTGGACTCCTATAATTCACCCCTCCACTTT.

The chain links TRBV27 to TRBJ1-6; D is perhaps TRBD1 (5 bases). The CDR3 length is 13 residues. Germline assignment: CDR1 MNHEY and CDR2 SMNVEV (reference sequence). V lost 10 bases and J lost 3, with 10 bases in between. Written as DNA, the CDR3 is TGTGCCACCAGACAGAACTATAATTCACCCCTCCACTTT. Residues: CATRQNYNSPLHF.

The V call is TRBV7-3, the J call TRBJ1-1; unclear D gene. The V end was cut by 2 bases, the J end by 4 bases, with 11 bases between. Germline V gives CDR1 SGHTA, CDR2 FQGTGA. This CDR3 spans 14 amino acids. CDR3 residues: CASSLAGGGTEAFF. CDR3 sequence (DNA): TGTGCCAGCAGCTTAGCGGGAGGCGGCACTGAAGCTTTCTTT.

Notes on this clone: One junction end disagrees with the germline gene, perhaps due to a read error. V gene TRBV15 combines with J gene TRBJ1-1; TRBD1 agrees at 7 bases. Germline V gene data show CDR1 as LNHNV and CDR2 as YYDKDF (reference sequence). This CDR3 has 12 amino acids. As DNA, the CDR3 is TGTGCCACCAGCACTTCGACAGGGCCCCGCCGGTTT. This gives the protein CATSTSTGPRRF.

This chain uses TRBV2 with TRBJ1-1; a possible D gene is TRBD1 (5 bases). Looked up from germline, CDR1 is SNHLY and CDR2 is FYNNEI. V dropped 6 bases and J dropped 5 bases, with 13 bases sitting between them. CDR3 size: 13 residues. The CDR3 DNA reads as TGTGCCAGCAGCGGGACCCGGGAGACTGAAGCTTTCTTT. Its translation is CASSGTRETEAFF.

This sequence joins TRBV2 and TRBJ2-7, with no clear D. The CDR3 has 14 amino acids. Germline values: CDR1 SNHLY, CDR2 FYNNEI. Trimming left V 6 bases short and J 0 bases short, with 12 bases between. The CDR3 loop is CASSDLSSSYEQYF. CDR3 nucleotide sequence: TGTGCCAGCAGCGATCTAAGTAGCTCCTACGAGCAGTACTTC.

In nucleotides, the CDR3 is TGTGCCAGTAGTACCCGACTAGCGGGTTACAATGAGCAGTTCTTC. Translating it yields CASSTRLAGYNEQFF. The chain carries TRBV19 and TRBJ2-1; 10 nucleotides align to TRBD2. The CDR3 length is 15 residues. V lost 4 bases and J lost 4; bases outside the gene matches: 4. CDR1 and CDR2 (germline): LNHDA, SQIVND (reference sequence).

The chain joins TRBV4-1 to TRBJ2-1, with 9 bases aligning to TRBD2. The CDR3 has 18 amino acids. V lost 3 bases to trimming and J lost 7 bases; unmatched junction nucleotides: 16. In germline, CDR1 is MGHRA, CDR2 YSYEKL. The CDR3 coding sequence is TGCGCCAGCAGCCACCAGCCTTCCGGCGGGGGGGCCAGGAATGAGCAGTTCTTC. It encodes CASSHQPSGGGARNEQFF.

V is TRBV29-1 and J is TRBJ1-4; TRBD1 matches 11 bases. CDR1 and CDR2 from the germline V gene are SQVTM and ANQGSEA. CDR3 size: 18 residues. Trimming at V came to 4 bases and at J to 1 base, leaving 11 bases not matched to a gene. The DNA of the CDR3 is TGCAGCGTTGGCGACCCCAGGACAGGGGGCCTAACTAATGAAAAACTGTTTTTT. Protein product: CSVGDPRTGGLTNEKLFF.

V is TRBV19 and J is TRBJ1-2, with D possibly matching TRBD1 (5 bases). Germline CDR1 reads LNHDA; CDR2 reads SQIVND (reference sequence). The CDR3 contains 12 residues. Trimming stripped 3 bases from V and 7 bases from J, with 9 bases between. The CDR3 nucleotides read TGTGCCAGTAGTATCTCCAGGGTTGGCTACACCTTC. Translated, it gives CASSISRVGYTF.

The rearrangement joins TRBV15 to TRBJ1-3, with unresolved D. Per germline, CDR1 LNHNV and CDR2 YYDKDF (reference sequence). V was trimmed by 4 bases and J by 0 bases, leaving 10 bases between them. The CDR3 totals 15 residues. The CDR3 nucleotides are TGTGCCACCAGCACAGAAGCAAACTCTGGAAACACCATATATTTT. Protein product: CATSTEANSGNTIYF.

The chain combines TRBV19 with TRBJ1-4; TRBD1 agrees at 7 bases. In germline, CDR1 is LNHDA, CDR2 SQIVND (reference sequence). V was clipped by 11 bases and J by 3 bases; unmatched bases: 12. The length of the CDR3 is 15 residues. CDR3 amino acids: CASLEWGQPNEKLFF. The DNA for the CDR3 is TGTGCCTCCCTTGAATGGGGACAGCCTAATGAAAAACTGTTTTTT.

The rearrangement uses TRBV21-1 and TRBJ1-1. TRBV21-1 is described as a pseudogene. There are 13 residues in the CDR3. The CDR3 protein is CASRHNGEEGAFF. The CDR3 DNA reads TGTGCCAGCAGACACAATGGGGAGGAAGGGGCTTTCTTT.

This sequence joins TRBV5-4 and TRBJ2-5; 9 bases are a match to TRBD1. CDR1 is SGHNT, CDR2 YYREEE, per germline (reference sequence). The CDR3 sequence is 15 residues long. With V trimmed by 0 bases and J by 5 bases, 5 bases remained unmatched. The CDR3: CASSLALGTGETQYF. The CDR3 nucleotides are TGTGCCAGCAGCTTGGCCTTGGGGACAGGGGAGACCCAGTACTTC.

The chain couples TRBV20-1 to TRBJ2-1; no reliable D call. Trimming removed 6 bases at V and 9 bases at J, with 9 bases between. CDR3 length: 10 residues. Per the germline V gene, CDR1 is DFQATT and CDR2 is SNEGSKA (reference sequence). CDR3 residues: CSATVFEQFF. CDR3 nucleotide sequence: TGCAGTGCCACTGTTTTTGAGCAGTTCTTC.

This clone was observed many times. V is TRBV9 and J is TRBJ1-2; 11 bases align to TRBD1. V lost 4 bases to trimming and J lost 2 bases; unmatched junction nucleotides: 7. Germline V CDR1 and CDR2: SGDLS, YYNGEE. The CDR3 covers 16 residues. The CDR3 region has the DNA TGTGCCAGCAGCCGAGGACAGGGGGCAGGAAACTATGGCTACACCTTC. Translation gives CASSRGQGAGNYGYTF.

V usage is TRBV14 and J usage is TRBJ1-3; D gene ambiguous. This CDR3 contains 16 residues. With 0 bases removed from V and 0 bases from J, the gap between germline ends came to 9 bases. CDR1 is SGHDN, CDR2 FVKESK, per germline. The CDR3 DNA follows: TGTGCCAGCAGCCAAGATCCGCCAGGCTCTGGAAACACCATATATTTT. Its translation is CASSQDPPGSGNTIYF.

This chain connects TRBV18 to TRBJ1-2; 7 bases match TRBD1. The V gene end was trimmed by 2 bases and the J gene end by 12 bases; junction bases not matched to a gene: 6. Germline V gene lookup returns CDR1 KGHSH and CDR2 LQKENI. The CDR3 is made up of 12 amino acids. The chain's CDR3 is CASSPATGAHTF. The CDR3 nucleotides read TGTGCCAGCTCACCAGCCACAGGGGCTCACACCTTC.

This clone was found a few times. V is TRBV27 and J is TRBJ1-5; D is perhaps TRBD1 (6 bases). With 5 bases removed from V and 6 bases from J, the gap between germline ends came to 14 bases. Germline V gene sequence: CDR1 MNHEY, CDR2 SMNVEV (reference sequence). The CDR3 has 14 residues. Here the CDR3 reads CASSPGHLPQPQHF. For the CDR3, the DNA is TGTGCCAGCAGTCCGGGACACCTCCCTCAGCCCCAGCATTTT.